The 27 T cell receptor beta chains below were found in one sample sequenced in a study of blood T cell repertoires in COVID-19. TCRdb's table, derived via immunoSEQ multiplex PCR, lists solely in-frame clones and lacks some. The profile covers 110,000 to 150,000 clones, with over 75% appearing a single time and 1.5% to 2% taken by the ten largest. The material sequenced was peripheral blood. These receptors came from a woman in her forties or fifties with acute or convalescent COVID-19.

The chain combines TRBV3-1 (or the pseudogene TRBV3-2) with TRBJ1-6, with D unresolved. The ends were cut back, 4 bases at V and 5 bases at J, with 9 bases in the middle. There are 14 residues in the CDR3. Looked up from germline, CDR1 is LGHDT and CDR2 is YNNKEL (reference sequence). CDR3 loop: CASSPTLDNSPLHF. DNA of the CDR3: TGTGCCAGCAGCCCGACACTAGATAATTCACCCCTCCACTTT.

The J gene is TRBJ1-1, the V gene TRBV2; D perhaps matches TRBD1 (6 bases). Germline V gene lookup returns CDR1 SNHLY and CDR2 FYNNEI. The CDR3 sequence is 12 residues long. V was cut by 8 bases and J by 3 bases, with 10 bases left in between. CDR3 nucleotide sequence: TGTGCCAGCCGCAAGGGGGACACTGAAGCTTTCTTT. Its translation is CASRKGDTEAFF.

The rearrangement joins TRBV9 to TRBJ1-2, with TRBD1 matching 7 bases. CDR1 and CDR2 (germline): SGDLS, YYNGEE. Trimming removed 4 bases from V and 2 bases from J; junction bases left unmatched: 5. The CDR3 spans 14 residues. CDR3 sequence: CASSSGTANYGYTF. CDR3 bases: TGTGCCAGCAGCTCCGGGACAGCCAACTATGGCTACACCTTC. Looking up the rest from reference TRBV9 and TRBJ1-2 gives the full variable domain: DSGVTQTPKHLITATGQRVTLRCSPRSGDLSVYWYQQSLDQGLQFLIQYYNGEERAKGNILERFSAQQFPDLHSELNLSSLELGDSALYFCASSSGTANYGYTFGSGTRLTVV.

The chain is built from TRBV27 and TRBJ2-2, with 8 nucleotides matching TRBD1. V was clipped by 4 bases and J by 6 bases; unmatched bases: 13. This CDR3 is 17 amino acids long. CDR1 and CDR2 (germline): MNHEY, SMNVEV (reference sequence). CDR3: CASSSPRRTGTSGELFF. The DNA of the CDR3 is TGTGCCAGCAGTTCCCCTCGTCGGACAGGGACTTCCGGGGAGCTGTTTTTT.

Turning to this clone: The same CDR3 arises from other DNA sequences in this sample as well. This chain uses TRBV25-1 with TRBJ1-2; the match to TRBD1 covers 10 bases. The germline gives CDR1 MGHDK, CDR2 SYGVNS. V was clipped by 7 bases and J by 6 bases; unmatched bases: 2. The CDR3 loop spans 12 amino acids. Here the CDR3 reads CASMDRGDGYTF. The CDR3 DNA reads TGTGCCAGCATGGACAGGGGGGATGGCTACACCTTC.

The V call is TRBV19, the J call TRBJ1-5; 9 positions agree with TRBD1. Germline CDR1 LNHDA, CDR2 SQIVND (reference sequence). The CDR3 length is 14 residues. J gave up 5 bases and V 7 bases, and 6 bases lay outside the gene matches. The CDR3 loop reads CASTEGQGYQPQHF. The CDR3 bases are TGTGCCAGTACCGAAGGACAGGGGTATCAGCCCCAGCATTTT.

The rearrangement joins TRBV19 to TRBJ2-1, with a possible D match to TRBD2 (6 bases). Germline-derived CDR1 and CDR2 are LNHDA and SQIVND (reference sequence). The CDR3 totals 15 residues. V was shortened by 8 bases and J by 6 bases, with 20 bases between the two germline ends. CDR3 DNA sequence: TGTGCCAGTGCCGACGGGGGACTGTACCGCAATGAGCAGTTCTTC. Protein: CASADGGLYRNEQFF. The variable domain in full, with the rest retrieved from reference TRBV19 and TRBJ2-1, is DGGITQSPKYLFRKEGQNVTLSCEQNLNHDAMYWYRQDPGQGLRLIYYSQIVNDFQKGDIAEGYSVSREKKESFPLTVTSAQKNPTAFYLCASADGGLYRNEQFFGPGTRLTVL.

The genes are TRBV19 and TRBJ1-5; D possibly corresponds to TRBD1 (6 bases). CDR1 and CDR2 from the germline V gene are LNHDA and SQIVND (reference sequence). This CDR3 comprises 15 residues. V was cut by 4 bases and J by 4 bases, with 14 bases left in between. The CDR3 reads CASSTLTGTNQPQHF. The DNA of the CDR3 is TGTGCCAGTAGTACCTTGACAGGAACTAATCAGCCCCAGCATTTT.

A remark on this clone: The same CDR3 also results from other DNA sequences found in this sample. The chain carries TRBV29-1 and TRBJ2-5, with TRBD1 identical over 8 bases. The V segment lost 4 bases and the J segment 5 bases; nucleotides outside the gene matches: 3. Germline loops: CDR1 SQVTM, CDR2 ANQGSEA. The CDR3 contains 12 residues. The CDR3 reads CSVARQGETQYF. The CDR3 bases are TGCAGCGTTGCCCGACAGGGGGAGACCCAGTACTTC. The full variable domain, with the rest looked up from reference TRBV29-1 and TRBJ2-5, is SAVISQKPSRDICQRGTSLTIQCQVDSQVTMMFWYRQQPGQSLTLIATANQGSEATYESGFVIDKFPISRPNLTFSTLTVSNMSPEDSSIYLCSVARQGETQYFGPGTRLLVL.

CDR3 sequence (DNA): TGTGCCAGCAGCTTTCAGGGGGACTATGGCTACACCTTC. Translation: CASSFQGDYGYTF. The rearrangement uses TRBV7-9 and TRBJ1-2; 7 bases are a match to TRBD1. Germline V gene data show CDR1 as SEHNR and CDR2 as FQNEAQ (reference sequence). The CDR3 is 13 residues long. The J segment lost 3 bases and the V segment lost 3 bases, leaving 1 base of the junction unmatched.

V is TRBV6-5 and J is TRBJ2-7; 8 nucleotides line up with TRBD2. V dropped 6 bases and J dropped 3; count of bases not matched to a gene: 10. There are 15 residues in the CDR3. From germline, CDR1 is MNHEY and CDR2 SVGAGI. CDR3 sequence reads: CASRDGLAGRYEQYF. Here the CDR3 DNA reads TGTGCCAGCAGAGACGGACTAGCAGGTCGCTACGAGCAGTACTTC.

The gene calls are TRBV5-1 and TRBJ2-1; tentative D call: TRBD2 (5 bases). Germline CDR1 and CDR2: SGHRS and YFSETQ. V was shortened by 0 bases and J by 10 bases, with 17 bases between the two germline ends. The CDR3 length is 15 residues. For the CDR3, the DNA is TGCGCCAGCAGCTTGGCCTCGGCCTATGGGGAGGAGCAGTTCTTC. This gives the protein CASSLASAYGEEQFF.

The CDR3 DNA reads TGTGCCAGCAGTCCCGCGGACAGCTATGGCTACACCTTC. Translating gives CASSPADSYGYTF. V and J are TRBV27 and TRBJ1-2, with a possible D match to TRBD1 (6 bases). The CDR3 is 13 amino acids. V shed 5 bases and J shed 4 bases, with 11 bases lying between them. The germline gives CDR1 MNHEY, CDR2 SMNVEV (reference sequence).

The chain employs TRBV11-2 and TRBJ2-7, with TRBD1 identical over 8 bases. With V trimmed by 2 bases and J by 6 bases, 6 bases remained unmatched. The CDR3 is 14 amino acids. Germline CDR1 is SGHAT and CDR2 is FQNNGV. The CDR3 reads CASSLRSGQGEQYF. The CDR3 bases are TGTGCCAGCAGCTTAAGGAGTGGACAGGGCGAGCAGTACTTC.

The table lists this clone with a few counts. The CDR3 is CASSALPQGAGGQETQYF. Written as DNA, the CDR3 is TGTGCCAGCAGCGCCCTCCCTCAGGGGGCAGGAGGACAAGAGACCCAGTACTTC. The chain has TRBV7-3 and TRBJ2-5, with 8 bases that match TRBD1. CDR3 length: 18 residues. V shed 5 bases, J shed 2 bases, and the junction held 16 bases outside the gene matches. From germline, CDR1 is SGHTA and CDR2 FQGTGA.

The rearrangement uses TRBV27 and TRBJ2-7, with TRBD1 matching over 7 bases. The CDR3 sequence is 12 residues long. CDR1 and CDR2 from the germline V gene are MNHEY and SMNVEV (reference sequence). Trimming cost V 7 bases and J 4 bases; bases outside gene matches: 4. The CDR3 protein is CASITGQYEQYF. CDR3 bases: TGTGCCAGCATCACGGGACAGTACGAGCAGTACTTC.

This chain connects TRBV7-3 to TRBJ2-3; 15 bases fit TRBD2. The V gene end was trimmed by 5 bases and the J gene end by 4 bases; junction bases not matched to a gene: 4. Germline V gene data show CDR1 as SGHTA and CDR2 as FQGTGA. This CDR3 spans 16 amino acids. CDR3 nucleotides: TGTGCCAGCAGCCGGACTAGCGGGGGGGCGGCAGATACGCAGTATTTT. This gives the protein CASSRTSGGAADTQYF. Full variable domain (rest looked up from reference TRBV7-3 and TRBJ2-3): GAGVSQTPSNKVTEKGKYVELRCDPISGHTALYWYRQSLGQGPEFLIYFQGTGAADDSGLPNDRFFAVRPEGSVSTLKIQRTERGDSAVYLCASSRTSGGAADTQYFGPGTRLTVL.

This clone showed up just a few times. The J gene is TRBJ1-2, the V gene TRBV30, with a tentative D call TRBD1 (6 bases). This CDR3 is 10 amino acids long. Germline V gene sequence: CDR1 GTSNPN, CDR2 SVGIG (reference sequence). V shed 5 bases and J shed 13 bases, with 14 bases lying between them. The CDR3 sequence is CAWGPGQRTF. The CDR3 DNA reads as TGTGCCTGGGGTCCGGGACAACGCACCTTC.

The chain joins TRBV6-1 to TRBJ2-1; a weak D match, TRBD1 (6 bases). This CDR3 contains 16 residues. Trimming removed 2 bases at V and 4 bases at J, with 15 bases between. Germline CDR1 is MNHNS and CDR2 is SASEGT. CDR3 amino acids: CASSEFARGGYNEQFF. CDR3 nucleotide sequence: TGTGCCAGCAGTGAATTCGCCAGGGGTGGTTACAATGAGCAGTTCTTC.

The J gene is TRBJ1-1, the V gene TRBV19; possible D gene TRBD1, 5 bases. From germline, CDR1 is LNHDA and CDR2 SQIVND (reference sequence). The CDR3 spans 14 residues. V dropped 5 bases and J dropped 2 bases, with 12 bases sitting between them. The CDR3: CASSSGPINTEAFF. The CDR3 region has the DNA TGTGCCAGTAGTTCAGGGCCGATTAACACTGAAGCTTTCTTT.

The chain employs TRBV7-9 and TRBJ2-3; tentatively, D is TRBD2 (6 bases). Germline values: CDR1 SEHNR, CDR2 FQNEAQ (reference sequence). V was cut by 4 bases and J by 2 bases, with 13 bases left in between. The CDR3 is 15 residues long. CDR3 loop: CASSWGDRDTDTQYF. DNA for the CDR3: TGTGCCAGCAGCTGGGGGGACCGGGACACAGATACGCAGTATTTT.

V usage is TRBV6-5 and J usage is TRBJ1-2, with 9 bases identical to TRBD1. The CDR3 runs 13 residues. Per germline, CDR1 MNHEY and CDR2 SVGAGI. V trimming: 11 bases; J trimming: 5 bases; junction bases outside the gene matches: 9. CDR3 sequence: CAGLGQGRYGYTF. In DNA form, the CDR3 reads TGTGCCGGTTTGGGACAGGGTCGGTATGGCTACACCTTC.

This chain uses TRBV10-3 with TRBJ2-3; possible D gene TRBD2, 7 bases. With 6 bases removed from V and 1 base from J, the gap between germline ends came to 14 bases. Per the germline V gene, CDR1 is ENHRY and CDR2 is SYGVKD. This CDR3 is 15 amino acids long. The DNA of the CDR3 is TGTGCCATCAGCTCATCGGGGGGCCGCACAGATACGCAGTATTTT. Translation: CAISSSGGRTDTQYF.

The genes are TRBV12-2 and TRBJ2-1; the table assigns TRBD2, which was not confirmed against the DNA. TRBV12-2 constitutes a pseudogene. The CDR3 has 19 residues. The CDR3 loop reads CASRLGLGAGGPRNNEQFF. The DNA for the CDR3 is TGTGCAAGTCGCTTAGGATTGGGAGCGGGAGGGCCCCGGAACAATGAGCAGTTCTTC.

The V call is TRBV11-2, the J call TRBJ2-1; 9 bases map to TRBD1. The CDR3 is made up of 12 amino acids. V dropped 5 bases and J dropped 12; count of bases not matched to a gene: 5. CDR1 and CDR2 from the germline V gene are SGHAT and FQNNGV. The CDR3 sequence is CASSPGTGRQFF. The CDR3 region has the DNA TGTGCCAGCAGCCCTGGGACAGGGCGGCAGTTCTTC.

This clone was seen only a few times. Here the CDR3 reads CASSLSSGDSYNEQFF. DNA for the CDR3: TGTGCCAGCAGCTTGAGTAGCGGGGACTCCTACAATGAGCAGTTCTTC. The rearrangement uses TRBV7-3 and TRBJ2-1; 8 bases line up with TRBD2. The germline V gene encodes CDR1 SGHTA and CDR2 FQGTGA. There are 16 residues in the CDR3. Losses at the gene ends were 3 bases for V and 0 bases for J; bases not matched to a gene: 4.

The chain employs TRBV7-9 and TRBJ1-1, with TRBD1 matching 8 bases. CDR3 length: 18 amino acids. V shed 2 bases, J shed 1 base, and the junction held 12 bases outside the gene matches. The germline gives CDR1 SEHNR, CDR2 FQNEAQ (reference sequence). CDR3 region: CASSLSTWTGRGNTEAFF. DNA of the CDR3: TGTGCCAGCAGCTTATCTACCTGGACAGGGCGGGGGAACACTGAAGCTTTCTTT. Complete variable domain (other parts from reference TRBV7-9 and TRBJ1-1): DTGVSQNPRHKITKRGQNVTFRCDPISEHNRLYWYRQTLGQGPEFLTYFQNEAQLEKSRLLSDRFSAERPKGSFSTLEIQRTEQGDSAMYLCASSLSTWTGRGNTEAFFGQGTRLTVV.